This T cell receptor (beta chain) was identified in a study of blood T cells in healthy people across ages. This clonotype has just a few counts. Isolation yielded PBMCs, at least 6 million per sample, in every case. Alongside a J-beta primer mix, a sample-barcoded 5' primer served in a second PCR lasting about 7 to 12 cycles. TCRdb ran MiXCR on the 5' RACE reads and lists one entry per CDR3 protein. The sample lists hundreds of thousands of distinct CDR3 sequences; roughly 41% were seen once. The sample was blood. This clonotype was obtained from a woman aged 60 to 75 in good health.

The CDR3 spells CASSLSQGSNSPLHF. The CDR3 DNA is TGTGCCAGCAGCTTAAGCCAGGGAAGCAATTCACCCCTCCACTTT. The chain combines TRBV7-9 with TRBJ1-6, with D perhaps matching TRBD1 (5 bases). The CDR3 spans 15 residues. Trimming cost V 2 bases and J 7 bases, with 12 bases left between them. Germline-derived CDR1 and CDR2 are SEHNR and FQNEAQ (reference sequence).